The source of this T cell receptor beta chain is a study of CD8 T cells in Susac syndrome. Random hexamers were used to reverse transcribe an amount of roughly 0.45 to 1 ug RNA. By means of immunoSEQ multiplex PCR, TCR beta CDR3 spanning 54 Vbeta and 13 Jbeta underwent amplification. TCRdb re-analysed the immunoSEQ multiplex PCR reads in MiXCR, keeping a single row per CDR3 protein. The sample contains around 300,000 distinct CDR3 sequences, approximately 85% of which appear only once. Sequencing targeted TCR beta in blood CD8+ and CD4+ T cells. Control patients had untreated stable or active relapsing-remitting multiple sclerosis by revised McDonald criteria. Both CD4+ and CD8+ T cells were negatively isolated, and TEMRA cells underwent FACS enrichment. The TCR sequence derives from a human donor with multiple sclerosis. The sequencing input was CD8+ T cells from PBMCs.

Written as DNA, the CDR3 is TGTGCCACCAGTGATTCCCGCAGTGAAGCTTTCTTT. Translation: CATSDSRSEAFF. The genes are TRBV24-1 and TRBJ1-1; unclear D gene. Germline V gene sequence: CDR1 KGHDR, CDR2 SFDVKD. The ends were cut back, 2 bases at V and 7 bases at J, with 7 bases in the middle. The CDR3 consists of 12 residues.